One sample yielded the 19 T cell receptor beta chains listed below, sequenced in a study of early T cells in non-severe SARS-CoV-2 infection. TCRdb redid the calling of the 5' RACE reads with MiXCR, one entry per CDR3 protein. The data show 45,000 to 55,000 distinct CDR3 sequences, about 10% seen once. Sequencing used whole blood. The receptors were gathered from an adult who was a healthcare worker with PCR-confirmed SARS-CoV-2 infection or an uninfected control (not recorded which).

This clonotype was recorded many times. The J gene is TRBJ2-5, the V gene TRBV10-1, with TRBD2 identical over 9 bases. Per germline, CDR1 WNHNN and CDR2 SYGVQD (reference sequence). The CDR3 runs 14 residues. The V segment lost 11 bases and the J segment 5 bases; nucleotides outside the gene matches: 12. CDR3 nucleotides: TGCGCCGCCGGGGCGCCTAGCGGGATGGAGACCCAGTACTTC. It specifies CAAGAPSGMETQYF.

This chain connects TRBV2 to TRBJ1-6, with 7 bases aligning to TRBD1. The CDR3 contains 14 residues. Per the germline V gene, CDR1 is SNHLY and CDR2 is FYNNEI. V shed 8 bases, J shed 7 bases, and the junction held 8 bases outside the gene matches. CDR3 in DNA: TGTGCCAGCTGGAGGACAGGCCCGAATTCACCCCTCCACTTT. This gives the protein CASWRTGPNSPLHF. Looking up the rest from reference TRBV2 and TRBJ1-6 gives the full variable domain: EPEVTQTPSHQVTQMGQEVILRCVPISNHLYFYWYRQILGQKVEFLVSFYNNEISEKSEIFDDQFSVERPDGSNFTLKIRSTKLEDSAMYFCASWRTGPNSPLHFGNGTRLTVT.

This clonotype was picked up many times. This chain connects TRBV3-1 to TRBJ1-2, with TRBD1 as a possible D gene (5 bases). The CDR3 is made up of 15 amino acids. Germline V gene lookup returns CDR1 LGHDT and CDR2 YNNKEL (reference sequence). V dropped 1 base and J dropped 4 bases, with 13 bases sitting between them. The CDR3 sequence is CASSQASGGTYGYTF. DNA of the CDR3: TGTGCCAGCAGCCAAGCGAGTGGGGGAACCTATGGCTACACCTTC.

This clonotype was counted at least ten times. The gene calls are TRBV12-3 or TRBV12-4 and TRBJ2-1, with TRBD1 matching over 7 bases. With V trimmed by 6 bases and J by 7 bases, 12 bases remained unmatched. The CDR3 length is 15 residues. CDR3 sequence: CASSTPGSRGNEQFF. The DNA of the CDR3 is TGTGCCAGCAGCACCCCTGGTAGCAGGGGGAATGAGCAGTTCTTC.

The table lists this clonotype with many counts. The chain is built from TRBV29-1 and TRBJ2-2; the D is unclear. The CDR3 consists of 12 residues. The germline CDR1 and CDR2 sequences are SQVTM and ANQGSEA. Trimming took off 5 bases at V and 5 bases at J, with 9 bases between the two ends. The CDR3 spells CSVNLGTGELFF. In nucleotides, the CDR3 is TGCAGCGTTAATCTTGGGACCGGGGAGCTGTTTTTT.

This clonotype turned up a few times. CDR3 sequence: CASSLRGDYEQYF. For the CDR3, the DNA is TGTGCCAGCAGCCTCCGTGGGGATTACGAGCAGTACTTC. J is TRBJ2-7 and V is TRBV9; D uncertain. This CDR3 is built from 13 residues. Germline V gene data show CDR1 as SGDLS and CDR2 as YYNGEE. Between the trimmed V and J ends, which lost 4 bases and 4 bases, there was a span of 12 bases.

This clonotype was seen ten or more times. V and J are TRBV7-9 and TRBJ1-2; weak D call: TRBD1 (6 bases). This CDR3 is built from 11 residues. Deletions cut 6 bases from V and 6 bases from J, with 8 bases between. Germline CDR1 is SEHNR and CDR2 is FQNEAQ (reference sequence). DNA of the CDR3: TGTGCCAGCAGATCAGGGGATGGCTACACCTTC. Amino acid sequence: CASRSGDGYTF. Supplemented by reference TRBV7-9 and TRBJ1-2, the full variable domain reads DTGVSQNPRHKITKRGQNVTFRCDPISEHNRLYWYRQTLGQGPEFLTYFQNEAQLEKSRLLSDRFSAERPKGSFSTLEIQRTEQGDSAMYLCASRSGDGYTFGSGTRLTVV.

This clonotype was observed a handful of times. The CDR3 coding sequence is TGTGCCAGCAGCTTGGATTCAGTCAGCGAGCAGTACTTC. Residues: CASSLDSVSEQYF. V and J are TRBV7-8 and TRBJ2-7, with unresolved D. The CDR3 is 13 residues long. Germline CDR1 SGHVS, CDR2 FQNEAQ. The V end was cut by 3 bases, the J end by 6 bases, with 12 bases between.

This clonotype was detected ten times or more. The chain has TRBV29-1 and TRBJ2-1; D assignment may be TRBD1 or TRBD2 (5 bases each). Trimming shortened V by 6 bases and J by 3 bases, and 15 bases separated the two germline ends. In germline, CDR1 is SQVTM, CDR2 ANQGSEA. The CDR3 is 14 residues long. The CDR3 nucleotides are TGCAGCGTCTCAGGGTACGGGGACTACAATGAGCAGTTCTTC. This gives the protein CSVSGYGDYNEQFF.

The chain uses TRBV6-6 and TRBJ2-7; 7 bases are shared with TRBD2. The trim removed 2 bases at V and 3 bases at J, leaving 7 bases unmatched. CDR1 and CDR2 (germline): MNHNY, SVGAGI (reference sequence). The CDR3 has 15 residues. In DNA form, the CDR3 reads TGTGCCAGCAGTTACATGGCGGGAGTCGACTACGAGCAGTACTTC. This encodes CASSYMAGVDYEQYF.

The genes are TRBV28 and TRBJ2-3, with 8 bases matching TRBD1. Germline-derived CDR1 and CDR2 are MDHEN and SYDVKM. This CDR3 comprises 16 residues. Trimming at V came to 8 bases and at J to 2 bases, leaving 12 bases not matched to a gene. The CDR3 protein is CASVDPRTGNTDTQYF. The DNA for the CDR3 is TGTGCCAGCGTGGACCCACGGACAGGGAACACAGATACGCAGTATTTT.

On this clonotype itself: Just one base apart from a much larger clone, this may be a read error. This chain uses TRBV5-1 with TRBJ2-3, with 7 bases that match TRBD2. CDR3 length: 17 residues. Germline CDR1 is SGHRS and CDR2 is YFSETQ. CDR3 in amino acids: CASSLELGGSLADTHYF. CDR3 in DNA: TGCGCCAGCAGCTTGGAACTAGGCGGGAGCTTGGCAGATACGCATTATTTT.

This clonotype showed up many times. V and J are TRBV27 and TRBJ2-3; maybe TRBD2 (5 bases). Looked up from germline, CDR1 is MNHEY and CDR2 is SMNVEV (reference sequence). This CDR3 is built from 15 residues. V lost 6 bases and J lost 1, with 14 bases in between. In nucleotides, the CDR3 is TGTGCCAGCAGCCATACCTACGGGGGCACAGATACGCAGTATTTT. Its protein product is CASSHTYGGTDTQYF.

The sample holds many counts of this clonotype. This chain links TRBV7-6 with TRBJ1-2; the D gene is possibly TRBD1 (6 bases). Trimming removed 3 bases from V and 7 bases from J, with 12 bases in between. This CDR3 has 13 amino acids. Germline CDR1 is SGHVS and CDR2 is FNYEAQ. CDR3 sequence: CASSLSGGGGYTF. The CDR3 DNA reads TGTGCCAGCAGCTTGTCGGGGGGCGGTGGCTACACCTTC.

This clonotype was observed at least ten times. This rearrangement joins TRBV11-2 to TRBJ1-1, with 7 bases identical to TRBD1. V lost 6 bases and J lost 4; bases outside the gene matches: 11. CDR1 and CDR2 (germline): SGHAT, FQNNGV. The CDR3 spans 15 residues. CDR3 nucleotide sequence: TGTGCCAGCAGAATGACAGGGCGGGGATTCACTGAAGCTTTCTTT. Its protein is CASRMTGRGFTEAFF.

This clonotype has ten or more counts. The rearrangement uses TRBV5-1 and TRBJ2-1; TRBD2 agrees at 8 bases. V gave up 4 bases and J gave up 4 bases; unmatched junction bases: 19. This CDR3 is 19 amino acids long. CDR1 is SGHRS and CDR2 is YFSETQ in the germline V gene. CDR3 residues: CASSLGLDFSPSSYNEQFF. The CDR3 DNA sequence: TGCGCCAGCAGCCTGGGACTAGATTTCTCCCCCTCTTCATACAATGAGCAGTTCTTC.

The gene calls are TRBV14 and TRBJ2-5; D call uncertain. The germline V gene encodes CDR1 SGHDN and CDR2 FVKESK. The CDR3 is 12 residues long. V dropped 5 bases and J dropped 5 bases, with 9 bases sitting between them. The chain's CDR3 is CASSTLGETQYF. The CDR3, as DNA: TGTGCCAGCAGCACCCTGGGGGAGACCCAGTACTTC.

The chain's CDR3 is CASGLFAGVETQYF. The CDR3 DNA reads TGTGCTAGTGGTTTGTTCGCGGGAGTAGAGACCCAGTACTTC. J is TRBJ2-5 and V is TRBV12-5; 7 bases agree with TRBD2. This CDR3 spans 14 amino acids. J lost 4 bases, V lost 2 bases, and 4 bases had no gene match. Germline CDR1 is LGHNT and CDR2 is FRNRAP. The full variable domain, completed using reference TRBV12-5 and TRBJ2-5, is DARVTQTPRHKVTEMGQEVTMRCQPILGHNTVFWYRQTMMQGLELLAYFRNRAPLDDSGMPKDRFSAEMPDATLATLKIQPSEPRDSAVYFCASGLFAGVETQYFGPGTRLLVL.

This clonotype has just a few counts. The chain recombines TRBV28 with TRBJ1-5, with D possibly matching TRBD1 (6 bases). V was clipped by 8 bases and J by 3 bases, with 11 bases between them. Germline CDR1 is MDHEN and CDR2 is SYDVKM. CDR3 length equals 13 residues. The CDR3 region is CASGGQLNQPQHF. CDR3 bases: TGTGCCAGCGGAGGACAGCTCAATCAGCCCCAGCATTTT.